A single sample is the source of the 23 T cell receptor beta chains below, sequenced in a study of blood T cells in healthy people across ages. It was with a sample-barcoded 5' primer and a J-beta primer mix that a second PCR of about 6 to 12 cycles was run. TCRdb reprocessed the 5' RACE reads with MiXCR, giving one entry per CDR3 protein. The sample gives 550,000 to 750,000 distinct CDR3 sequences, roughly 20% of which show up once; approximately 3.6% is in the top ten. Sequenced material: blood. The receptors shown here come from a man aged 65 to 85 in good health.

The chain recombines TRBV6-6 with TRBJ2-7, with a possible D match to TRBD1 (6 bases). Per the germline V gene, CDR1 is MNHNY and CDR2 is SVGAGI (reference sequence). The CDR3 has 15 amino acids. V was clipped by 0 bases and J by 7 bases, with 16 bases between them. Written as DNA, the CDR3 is TGTGCCAGCAGTTACTCGATTTCAGGGGCTAAAGAGCAGTACTTC. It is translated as CASSYSISGAKEQYF.

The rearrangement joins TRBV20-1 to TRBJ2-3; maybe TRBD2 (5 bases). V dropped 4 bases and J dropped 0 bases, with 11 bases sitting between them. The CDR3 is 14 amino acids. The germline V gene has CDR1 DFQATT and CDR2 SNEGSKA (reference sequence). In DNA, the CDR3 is TGCAGTGCTACCGAGGGTTGGAGCACAGATACGCAGTATTTT. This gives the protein CSATEGWSTDTQYF.

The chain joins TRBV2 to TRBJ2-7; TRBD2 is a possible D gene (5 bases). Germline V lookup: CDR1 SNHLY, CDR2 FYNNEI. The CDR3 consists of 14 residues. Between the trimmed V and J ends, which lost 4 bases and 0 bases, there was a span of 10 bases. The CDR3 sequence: CASSAGESSYEQYF. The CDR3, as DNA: TGTGCCAGCAGTGCCGGGGAAAGCTCCTACGAGCAGTACTTC.

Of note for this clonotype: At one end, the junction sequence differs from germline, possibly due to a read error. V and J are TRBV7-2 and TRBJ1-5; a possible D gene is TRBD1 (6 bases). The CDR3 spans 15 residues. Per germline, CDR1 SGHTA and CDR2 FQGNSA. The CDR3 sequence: CAGSYRGGRNQPQHF. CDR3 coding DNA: TGTGCCGGCAGCTACCGGGGGGGGCGCAATCAGCCCCAGCATTTT.

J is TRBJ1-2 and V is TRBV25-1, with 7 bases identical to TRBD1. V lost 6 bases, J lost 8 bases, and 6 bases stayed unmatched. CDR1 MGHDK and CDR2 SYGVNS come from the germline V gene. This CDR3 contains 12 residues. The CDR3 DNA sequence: TGTGCCAGCAGCACCCCAGGGGGAGGCTACACCTTC. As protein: CASSTPGGGYTF.

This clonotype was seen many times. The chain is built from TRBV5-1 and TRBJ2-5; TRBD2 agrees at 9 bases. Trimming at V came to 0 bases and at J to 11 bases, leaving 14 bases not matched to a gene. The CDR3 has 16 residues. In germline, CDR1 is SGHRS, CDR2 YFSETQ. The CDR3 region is CASSLAGTSYEGEQYF. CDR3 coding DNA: TGCGCCAGCAGCTTGGCCGGGACTAGCTATGAAGGAGAGCAGTACTTC.

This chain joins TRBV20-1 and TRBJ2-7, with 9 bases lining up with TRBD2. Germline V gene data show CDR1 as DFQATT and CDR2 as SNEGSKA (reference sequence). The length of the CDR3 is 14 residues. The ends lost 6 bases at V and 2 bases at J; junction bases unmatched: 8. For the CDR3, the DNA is TGCAGTGCGTCGACTAGCGGACTCACCTACGAGCAGTACTTC. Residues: CSASTSGLTYEQYF.

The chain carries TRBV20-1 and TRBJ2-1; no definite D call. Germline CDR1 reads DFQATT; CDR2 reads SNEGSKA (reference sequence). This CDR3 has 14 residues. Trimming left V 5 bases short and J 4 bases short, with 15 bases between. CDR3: CSALRAGRYNEQFF. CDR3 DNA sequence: TGCAGTGCTTTACGGGCAGGAAGGTACAATGAGCAGTTCTTC.

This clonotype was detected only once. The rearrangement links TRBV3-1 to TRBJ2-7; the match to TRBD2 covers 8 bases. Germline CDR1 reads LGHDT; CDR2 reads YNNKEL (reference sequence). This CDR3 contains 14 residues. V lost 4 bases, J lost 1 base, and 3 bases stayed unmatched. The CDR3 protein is CASSPIAGSYEQYF. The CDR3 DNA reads TGTGCCAGCAGCCCGATAGCGGGATCCTACGAGCAGTACTTC.

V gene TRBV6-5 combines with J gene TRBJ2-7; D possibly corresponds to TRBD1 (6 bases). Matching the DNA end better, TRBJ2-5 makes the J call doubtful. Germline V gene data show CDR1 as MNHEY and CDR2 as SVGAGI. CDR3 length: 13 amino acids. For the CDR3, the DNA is TGTGCCAGCAGGCCAGGGGTGCAAGAGACCCAGTACTTC. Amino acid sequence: CASRPGVQETQYF.

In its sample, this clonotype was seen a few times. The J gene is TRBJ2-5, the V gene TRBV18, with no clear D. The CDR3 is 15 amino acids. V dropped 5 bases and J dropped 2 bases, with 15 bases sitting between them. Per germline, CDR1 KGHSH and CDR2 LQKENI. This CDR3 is CASSSTGRKQETQYF. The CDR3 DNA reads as TGTGCCAGCTCATCCACCGGACGGAAGCAAGAGACCCAGTACTTC.

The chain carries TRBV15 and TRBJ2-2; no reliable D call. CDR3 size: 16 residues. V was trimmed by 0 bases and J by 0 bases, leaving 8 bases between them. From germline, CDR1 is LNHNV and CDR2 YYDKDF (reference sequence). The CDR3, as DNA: TGTGCCACCAGCAGAGAGGGGTCCGCGAACACCGGGGAGCTGTTTTTT. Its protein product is CATSREGSANTGELFF.

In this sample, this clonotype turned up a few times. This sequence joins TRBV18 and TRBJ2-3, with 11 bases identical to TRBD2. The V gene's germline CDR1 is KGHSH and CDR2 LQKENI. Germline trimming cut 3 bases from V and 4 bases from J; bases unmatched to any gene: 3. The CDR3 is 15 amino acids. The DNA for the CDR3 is TGTGCCAGCTCACCGACTAGCGGGAACTCAGATACGCAGTATTTT. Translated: CASSPTSGNSDTQYF.

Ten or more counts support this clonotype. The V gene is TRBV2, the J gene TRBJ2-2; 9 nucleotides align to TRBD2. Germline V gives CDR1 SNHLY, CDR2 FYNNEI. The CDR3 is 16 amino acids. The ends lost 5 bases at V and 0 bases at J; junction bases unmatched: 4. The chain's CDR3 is CASSRASGANTGELFF. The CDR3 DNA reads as TGTGCCAGCAGTCGAGCTAGCGGGGCGAACACCGGGGAGCTGTTTTTT.

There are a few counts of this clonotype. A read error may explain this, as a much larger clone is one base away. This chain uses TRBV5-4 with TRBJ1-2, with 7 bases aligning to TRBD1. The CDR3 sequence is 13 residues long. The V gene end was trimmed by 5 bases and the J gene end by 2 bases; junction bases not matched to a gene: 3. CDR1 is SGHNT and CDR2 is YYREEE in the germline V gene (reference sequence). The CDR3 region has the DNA TGTGCCAGCAGATTACAGGGGAACTATGGCTACACCTTC. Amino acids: CASRLQGNYGYTF.

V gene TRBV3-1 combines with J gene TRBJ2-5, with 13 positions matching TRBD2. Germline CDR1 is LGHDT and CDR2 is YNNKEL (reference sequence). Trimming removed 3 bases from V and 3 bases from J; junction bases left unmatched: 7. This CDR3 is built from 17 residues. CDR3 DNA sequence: TGTGCCAGCAGCCAGAGGACTAGCGGGAGAGTTGAAGAGACCCAGTACTTC. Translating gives CASSQRTSGRVEETQYF.

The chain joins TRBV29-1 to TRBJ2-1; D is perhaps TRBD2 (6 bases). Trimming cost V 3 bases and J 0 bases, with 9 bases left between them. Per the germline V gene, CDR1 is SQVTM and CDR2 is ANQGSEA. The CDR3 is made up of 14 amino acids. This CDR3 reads CSVELGGSYNEQFF. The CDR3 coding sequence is TGCAGCGTTGAGTTGGGGGGCTCCTACAATGAGCAGTTCTTC.

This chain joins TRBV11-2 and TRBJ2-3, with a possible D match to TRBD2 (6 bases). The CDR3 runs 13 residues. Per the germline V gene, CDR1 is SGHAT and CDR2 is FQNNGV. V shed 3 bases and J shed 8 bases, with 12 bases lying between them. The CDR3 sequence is CASSLGEVTTQYF. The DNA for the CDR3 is TGTGCCAGCAGCTTGGGGGAGGTCACTACGCAGTATTTT. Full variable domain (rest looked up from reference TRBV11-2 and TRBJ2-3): EAGVAQSPRYKIIEKRQSVAFWCNPISGHATLYWYQQILGQGPKLLIQFQNNGVVDDSQLPKDRFSAERLKGVDSTLKIQPAKLEDSAVYLCASSLGEVTTQYFGPGTRLTVL.

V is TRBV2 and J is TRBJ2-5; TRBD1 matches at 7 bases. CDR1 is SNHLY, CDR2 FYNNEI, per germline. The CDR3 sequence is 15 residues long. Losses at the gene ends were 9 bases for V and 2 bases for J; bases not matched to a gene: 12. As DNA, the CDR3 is TGTGCCAGTCGAAGAGACGGGACAGCGCAAGAGACCCAGTACTTC. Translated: CASRRDGTAQETQYF.

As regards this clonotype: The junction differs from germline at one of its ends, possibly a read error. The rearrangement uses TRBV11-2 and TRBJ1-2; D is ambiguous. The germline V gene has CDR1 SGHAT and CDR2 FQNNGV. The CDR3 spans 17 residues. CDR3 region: CASSLVAPASYYYDYTF. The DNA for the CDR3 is TGTGCCAGCAGCTTAGTTGCGCCAGCTTCCTATTACTATGACTACACCTTC.

In nucleotides, the CDR3 is TGTGCCAGCAGCGTAGCCAACTCCGGGGAGCTGTTTTTT. Its protein product is CASSVANSGELFF. This chain uses TRBV9 with TRBJ2-2; no clear D gene. The CDR3 is 13 amino acids. V was pared by 0 bases and J by 6 bases, with 6 bases between. Per germline, CDR1 SGDLS and CDR2 YYNGEE.

CDR3 region: CASRVNSGGYEQYF. Written as DNA, the CDR3 is TGTGCCAGCAGGGTGAATAGCGGGGGGTACGAGCAGTACTTC. The chain joins TRBV7-2 to TRBJ2-7; 10 bases match TRBD2. Per the germline V gene, CDR1 is SGHTA and CDR2 is FQGNSA. This CDR3 is built from 14 residues. Trimming cost V 6 bases and J 4 bases; bases outside gene matches: 6.

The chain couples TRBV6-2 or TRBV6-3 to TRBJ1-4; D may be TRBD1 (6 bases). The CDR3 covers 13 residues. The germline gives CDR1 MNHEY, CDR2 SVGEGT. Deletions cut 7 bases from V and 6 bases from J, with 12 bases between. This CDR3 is CASTSNRDEKLFF. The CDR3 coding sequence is TGTGCCAGCACCTCGAACAGGGATGAAAAACTGTTTTTT.